The clone carrying this T cell receptor (beta chain) turned up a few times. Its antigen is as yet unknown. The record originates from a study of cytomegalovirus exposure and HLA in healthy donors. Turning to the study itself: From HLA-typed donors, an early data release held some 91 million unique TCRs.

The study, taken as a whole, reports: Being productive about 87% or about 30% of the time was typical of most TCR beta V segments in an earlier analysis.

Researchers ran the PCR with 60 Vbeta and 13 Jbeta primers. As processed by the authors: Tens of millions of unique TCR beta chains, around 10 million of them shared, were counted by a later analysis. Method: immunoSEQ multiplex PCR; TCRdb's copy keeps in-frame clones and lacks some. Clone size and V and J calls were adopted from that table, with D and trimming inferred from the DNA. The sample yields 140,000 to 150,000 clones, roughly four fifths seen once. The CDR3 loop spans 15 amino acids. CDR1 is MDHEN, CDR2 SYDVKM, per germline. V lost 5 bases to trimming and J lost 0 bases, with 14 bases between them.

The clonotype was recovered from a man aged 30 to 39 in good health and CMV-seronegative. This chain uses TRBV28 with TRBJ2-7; possibly TRBD2 for D (6 bases). What was sequenced was PBMCs. As DNA, the CDR3 is TGTGCCAGCAGTCCCGGAGGGGTACCCTCCTACGAGCAGTACTTC. Protein: CASSPGGVPSYEQYF.